Listed below are T cell receptor beta chains from one sample, sequenced in a study of glioma-infiltrating T cells after dendritic cell vaccination. The protocol was immunoSEQ multiplex PCR, while the TCRdb copy is restricted to in-frame clones and leaves out a portion. The data show 45,000 to 55,000 clones, approximately 85% seen once. The material sequenced was blood, taken before dendritic cell vaccination. The receptors here all came from a human donor with glioblastoma. CDR3s include the opening cysteine and the closing phenylalanine or tryptophan. D genes are given only for firm matches. Only part of the rows carry a size: once, few, many, or a class if the clone is expanded.

J	length	V	size	D	DNA	CDR3
TRBJ2-7	15	TRBV4-3	-	TRBD1	TGCGCCAGCAGCCAGGATCTCCGGGACAGTTACGAGCAGTACTTC	CASSQDLRDSYEQYF
TRBJ2-3	14	TRBV19	-	-	TGTGCCAGTAGTATATATAGCTTGGCAGATACGCAGTATTTT	CASSIYSLADTQYF
TRBJ2-2	17	TRBV5-1	-	TRBD1	TGCGCCAGCAGAAGTCATTCCGGGACAGGGGCCCCCGGGGAGCTGTTTTTT	CASRSHSGTGAPGELFF
TRBJ1-5	12	TRBV6-5	-	-	TGTGCCAGAGTAAGGGGTAATCAGCCCCAGCATTTT	CARVRGNQPQHF
TRBJ1-5	15	TRBV2	few	TRBD1	TGTGCCAGCAGTGAACGGCAGGGGGCGTATCAGCCCCAGCATTTT	CASSERQGAYQPQHF
TRBJ2-6	13	TRBV5-4	few	-	TGTGCCAGCAAGGCTGCCGGGACCAACGTCCTGACTTTC	CASKAAGTNVLTF
TRBJ2-3	17	TRBV27	-	TRBD2	TGTGCCAGCAGTTTACTTAGCGGGAGGGCCGGTACAGATACGCAGTATTTT	CASSLLSGRAGTDTQYF
TRBJ2-2	15	TRBV5-1	-	-	TGCGCCAGCACAATCGGCAGGGTGATTACCGGGGAGCTGTTTTTT	CASTIGRVITGELFF
TRBJ2-1	12	TRBV9	-	-	TGTGCCAGCAGCGCCCGTGAGAATGAGCAGTTCTTC	CASSARENEQFF
TRBJ2-1	15	TRBV5-1	-	-	TGCGCCAGCAGCCCCGGTGGTAGCGGCCTTAATGAGCAGTTCTTC	CASSPGGSGLNEQFF
TRBJ1-2	12	TRBV30	-	-	TGTGCCATCAGCAGGGCAAACTATGGCTACACCTTC	CAISRANYGYTF
TRBJ2-1	16	TRBV25-1	-	-	TGTGCCAGCAGCAAGGGGCGGTTGGGCTCCTACAATGAGCAGTTCTTC	CASSKGRLGSYNEQFF
TRBJ2-3	16	TRBV13	-	TRBD2	TGTGCCAGCAGCTACCGGACTAGCGGACACACAGATACGCAGTATTTT	CASSYRTSGHTDTQYF
TRBJ2-3	15	TRBV14	-	TRBD2	TGTGCCAGCAGCCAAGATTCCCTAGCGGGAAGTGCGCAGTATTTT	CASSQDSLAGSAQYF
TRBJ2-7	15	TRBV5-1	once	TRBD1	TGCGCCAGCAGCTTGGCTAGGACAGGGTTTCACGAGCAGTACTTC	CASSLARTGFHEQYF
TRBJ2-7	15	TRBV27	-	-	TGTGCCAGCAGTTTTAAGTGGGCGCCTACCTACGAGCAGTACTTC	CASSFKWAPTYEQYF
TRBJ2-4	17	TRBV9	-	TRBD2	TGTGCCAGCAGCGCCATGGGACTAGCGGGAGGGAAAAACATTCAGTACTTC	CASSAMGLAGGKNIQYF
TRBJ1-2	15	TRBV27	-	TRBD1	TGTGCCAGCAGTCTCGGGCAGGGGGCTAACTATGGCTACACCTTC	CASSLGQGANYGYTF